Following are 29 T cell receptor beta chains from one sample sequenced in a study of T-cell reconstitution after alpha-beta-depleted transplantation in children. The TCRbeta library was prepared with unique molecular identifiers. One entry per CDR3 protein, called by TCRdb with MiXCR from the PCR reads. The table has nearly 550,000 distinct CDR3 sequences, around 20% seen once. Source: PBMCs from the stem cell graft donor, taken from the stem cell graft. These receptor sequences come from a human donor who donated a stem cell graft to a child with acute lymphoblastic leukemia.

This clonotype showed up just a few times. The chain uses TRBV5-1 and TRBJ1-5; D might be TRBD1 (6 bases). Trimming shortened V by 4 bases and J by 5 bases, and 19 bases separated the two germline ends. The V gene's germline CDR1 is SGHRS and CDR2 YFSETQ. The CDR3 has 16 amino acids. The CDR3 nucleotides are TGCGCCAGCAGCCCCTACCCCCGAGGGGGATATCAGCCCCAGCATTTT. Translation gives CASSPYPRGGYQPQHF.

The chain links TRBV12-3 or TRBV12-4 to TRBJ2-3; the D is unclear. The CDR3 consists of 13 residues. Between the trimmed V and J ends, which lost 5 bases and 4 bases, there was a span of 10 bases. CDR3 residues: CASSPGEADTQYF. The CDR3 region has the DNA TGTGCCAGCAGTCCTGGAGAGGCAGATACGCAGTATTTT.

The table lists this clonotype with a few counts. This sequence joins TRBV6-5 and TRBJ1-4; D is perhaps TRBD1 (6 bases). The CDR3 is 14 residues long. CDR1 is MNHEY, CDR2 SVGAGI, per germline. Between the trimmed V and J ends, which lost 2 bases and 7 bases, there was a span of 11 bases. The DNA for the CDR3 is TGTGCCAGCAGTTACGACAGGCGGGGTGAAAAACTGTTTTTT. Amino acids: CASSYDRRGEKLFF.

V gene TRBV30 combines with J gene TRBJ2-1; D gene unclear. From germline, CDR1 is GTSNPN and CDR2 SVGIG (reference sequence). The CDR3 sequence is 13 residues long. The V end lost 7 bases, the J end lost 0 bases, and 10 bases lay between the germline ends. CDR3 bases: TGTGCCTTGACCGTATCCTCCTACAATGAGCAGTTCTTC. Protein sequence: CALTVSSYNEQFF.

This clonotype was detected a few times. V and J are TRBV4-1 and TRBJ1-1; D may be TRBD1 (6 bases). CDR1 and CDR2 (germline): MGHRA, YSYEKL. Trimming took 4 bases from V and 5 from J, leaving 14 bases between them. There are 14 residues in the CDR3. CDR3 bases: TGCGCCAGCAGCCTTCAGGGGCAGTTAACTGAAGCTTTCTTT. Protein sequence: CASSLQGQLTEAFF.

V usage is TRBV4-1 and J usage is TRBJ2-4; 14 bases align to TRBD2. V lost 2 bases and J lost 4; bases outside the gene matches: 16. The CDR3 covers 21 residues. Per the germline V gene, CDR1 is MGHRA and CDR2 is YSYEKL. The CDR3 region is CASSQSTGTSGRGLGKNIQYF. The CDR3 DNA is TGCGCCAGCAGCCAATCTACCGGGACTAGCGGGAGAGGCCTAGGGAAAAACATTCAGTACTTC.

This sequence joins TRBV29-1 and TRBJ1-2, with D unclear. The length of the CDR3 is 13 residues. The V end lost 2 bases, the J end lost 8 bases, and 15 bases lay between the germline ends. CDR1 and CDR2 from the germline V gene are SQVTM and ANQGSEA. The CDR3 sequence is CSVESGKTGGYTF. The DNA of the CDR3 is TGCAGCGTTGAATCCGGCAAGACGGGGGGCTACACCTTC.

This clonotype was seen a few times. The chain joins TRBV15 to TRBJ2-7; the D is unclear. The CDR3 extends over 13 amino acids. The V and J ends lost 0 bases and 6 bases respectively, with 9 bases between them. Per germline, CDR1 LNHNV and CDR2 YYDKDF (reference sequence). The DNA for the CDR3 is TGTGCCACCAGCAGAGATCCCGGGTTCGAGCAGTACTTC. Translation: CATSRDPGFEQYF.

This clonotype was detected only a few times. The chain is built from TRBV7-8 and TRBJ2-7; 11 positions agree with TRBD2. The CDR3 covers 15 residues. Losses at the gene ends were 1 base for V and 3 bases for J; bases not matched to a gene: 2. Germline V CDR1 and CDR2: SGHVS, FQNEAQ. This chain's CDR3 is CASSLEGTSGYEQYF. CDR3 DNA: TGTGCCAGCAGCTTAGAAGGGACTAGCGGCTACGAGCAGTACTTC.

This clonotype appeared once. The chain links TRBV20-1 to TRBJ2-7; TRBD2 agrees at 13 bases. CDR1 and CDR2 (germline): DFQATT, SNEGSKA (reference sequence). V dropped 0 bases and J dropped 6; count of bases not matched to a gene: 11. The CDR3 runs 17 residues. The CDR3 DNA sequence: TGCAGTGCTAGAGACCGGGGAAAGGGACTAGCGGGACCCGAGCAGTACTTC. It specifies CSARDRGKGLAGPEQYF.

The table lists this clonotype with a few counts. The V call is TRBV4-1, the J call TRBJ2-7; 11 bases agree with TRBD2. This CDR3 comprises 16 residues. The junction had 5 bases not matched to a gene; V was cut back by 1 base and J by 3 bases. CDR1 is MGHRA, CDR2 YSYEKL, per germline. This CDR3 is CASSQGLAGQVYEQYF. The CDR3 nucleotides read TGCGCCAGCAGCCAAGGACTAGCGGGACAGGTCTACGAGCAGTACTTC.

This clonotype was counted only a few times. For the CDR3, the DNA is TGTGCCAGCAGCTTGGTGCCCGCAAGCGGCAATGAGCAGTTCTTC. Amino acids: CASSLVPASGNEQFF. The V and J genes are TRBV7-6 and TRBJ2-1; perhaps TRBD2 as D (5 bases). CDR3 length: 15 residues. The germline CDR1 and CDR2 sequences are SGHVS and FNYEAQ. The ends were cut back, 3 bases at V and 6 bases at J, with 15 bases in the middle. Full variable domain (missing parts from reference TRBV7-6 and TRBJ2-1): GAGVSQSPRYKVTKRGQDVALRCDPISGHVSLYWYRQALGQGPEFLTYFNYEAQQDKSGLPNDRFSAERPEGSISTLTIQRTEQRDSAMYRCASSLVPASGNEQFFGPGTRLTVL.

This chain joins TRBV6-1 and TRBJ1-1, with TRBD1 as a possible D gene (6 bases). In germline, CDR1 is MNHNS, CDR2 SASEGT. The CDR3 covers 14 residues. Trimming took 5 bases from V and 0 from J, leaving 10 bases between them. The CDR3 region is CASSPNRVNTEAFF. The CDR3 DNA sequence: TGTGCCAGCAGTCCTAACAGGGTGAACACTGAAGCTTTCTTT.

This rearrangement joins TRBV5-1 to TRBJ1-2, with a tentative D call TRBD1 (5 bases). Per germline, CDR1 SGHRS and CDR2 YFSETQ. V was clipped by 3 bases and J by 2 bases, with 14 bases between them. The CDR3 runs to 15 residues. The CDR3 DNA sequence: TGCGCCAGCAGCTGGGGACCGCTGGACAACTATGGCTACACCTTC. Amino acid sequence: CASSWGPLDNYGYTF.

In this sample, this clonotype turned up many times. The V and J genes are TRBV5-1 and TRBJ1-1; 10 nucleotides line up with TRBD1. Germline trimming cut 4 bases from V and 1 base from J; bases unmatched to any gene: 1. Germline lookup yields CDR1 SGHRS and CDR2 YFSETQ. The CDR3 contains 14 residues. The CDR3 DNA is TGCGCCAGCAGCCGGACAGGGGGGAACACTGAAGCTTTCTTT. Protein: CASSRTGGNTEAFF.

This clonotype appeared a few times. The V call is TRBV5-1, the J call TRBJ2-7; D is undetermined. Germline V CDR1 and CDR2: SGHRS, YFSETQ. This CDR3 region has 15 residues. Trimming stripped 5 bases from V and 2 bases from J, with 17 bases between. The chain's CDR3 is CASSSTWVGTYEQYF. CDR3 bases: TGCGCCAGCAGTTCAACTTGGGTAGGGACCTACGAGCAGTACTTC.

In its sample, this clonotype was seen a few times. V usage is TRBV9 and J usage is TRBJ2-7, with 8 bases that match TRBD1. After removal of 7 bases from V and 4 bases from J, the junction contained 13 bases not matched to a gene. The CDR3 runs 15 residues. Per the germline V gene, CDR1 is SGDLS and CDR2 is YYNGEE. The CDR3 loop is CASSGPTGDFYEQYF. In DNA, the CDR3 is TGTGCCAGCTCGGGGCCGACAGGGGATTTTTACGAGCAGTACTTC. Full variable domain (outside the CDR3, taken from reference TRBV9 and TRBJ2-7): DSGVTQTPKHLITATGQRVTLRCSPRSGDLSVYWYQQSLDQGLQFLIQYYNGEERAKGNILERFSAQQFPDLHSELNLSSLELGDSALYFCASSGPTGDFYEQYFGPGTRLTVT.

The V gene is TRBV5-1, the J gene TRBJ1-2; D gene unclear. CDR3 length: 14 amino acids. Germline V lookup: CDR1 SGHRS, CDR2 YFSETQ. The V end was cut by 1 base, the J end by 2 bases, with 9 bases between. CDR3: CASSLSIGNYGYTF. CDR3 DNA sequence: TGCGCCAGCAGCTTGTCCATAGGGAACTATGGCTACACCTTC.

This clonotype was recorded a few times. This chain connects TRBV20-1 to TRBJ1-6; D may be TRBD1 (6 bases). CDR3 length: 16 residues. The germline gives CDR1 DFQATT, CDR2 SNEGSKA (reference sequence). The ends were cut back, 6 bases at V and 7 bases at J, with 22 bases in the middle. CDR3 in amino acids: CSARLRAQGGNSPLHF. In DNA, the CDR3 is TGCAGTGCGAGGTTGCGGGCGCAAGGGGGAAATTCACCCCTCCACTTT.

This clonotype was picked up many times. This CDR3 reads CASNRGTEAFF. The CDR3 DNA sequence: TGCGCCAGCAACCGAGGCACTGAAGCTTTCTTT. The chain couples TRBV5-1 to TRBJ1-1; D is unresolved. The V gene's germline CDR1 is SGHRS and CDR2 YFSETQ. The germline V and J ends were trimmed by 6 bases and 4 bases, with 7 bases remaining between them. This CDR3 has 11 amino acids.

This chain connects TRBV5-1 to TRBJ1-6; tentative D call: TRBD1 (6 bases). The V and J ends lost 6 bases and 7 bases respectively, with 17 bases between them. Germline CDR1 is SGHRS and CDR2 is YFSETQ. The CDR3 has 15 residues. This CDR3 is CASTQQGIGNSPLHF. The CDR3 DNA sequence: TGCGCCAGCACCCAACAGGGCATCGGAAATTCACCCCTCCACTTT.

This clonotype was detected only a few times. This rearrangement joins TRBV10-3 to TRBJ2-3; TRBD2 agrees at 15 bases. V trimming: 3 bases; J trimming: 7 bases; junction bases outside the gene matches: 8. From germline, CDR1 is ENHRY and CDR2 SYGVKD. The CDR3 covers 17 residues. In DNA form, the CDR3 reads TGTGCCATCAGTGACCGAGGACTAGCGGGAGGGTTGTATACGCAGTATTTT. This encodes CAISDRGLAGGLYTQYF.

The chain is built from TRBV4-1 and TRBJ2-1; D is perhaps TRBD2 (7 bases). There are 17 residues in the CDR3. In germline, CDR1 is MGHRA, CDR2 YSYEKL. V lost 4 bases to trimming and J lost 8 bases, with 24 bases between them. DNA for the CDR3: TGCGCCAGCAGCCTCCAACCCCCGGGGGGCTATGCGTATGAGCAGTTCTTC. This codes for CASSLQPPGGYAYEQFF.

This clonotype has ten or more counts. This chain joins TRBV20-1 and TRBJ1-1; D is uncertain. The length of the CDR3 is 12 residues. CDR1 and CDR2 (germline): DFQATT, SNEGSKA (reference sequence). V was cut by 0 bases and J by 1 base, with 3 bases left in between. The CDR3 loop reads CSARDTNTEAFF. CDR3 DNA: TGCAGTGCTAGAGATACGAACACTGAAGCTTTCTTT.

This clonotype has just a few counts. The genes are TRBV6-1 and TRBJ1-5; TRBD1 matches 7 bases. V trimming: 6 bases; J trimming: 5 bases; junction bases outside the gene matches: 19. The V gene's germline CDR1 is MNHNS and CDR2 SASEGT. The CDR3 extends over 18 amino acids. For the CDR3, the DNA is TGTGCCAGCAGAGTTAGGGAGAACAGGGGACGGGTGGATCAGCCCCAGCATTTT. Encoded protein: CASRVRENRGRVDQPQHF.

This chain links TRBV5-5 with TRBJ2-3; 7 nucleotides match TRBD2. Trimming cost V 0 bases and J 7 bases; bases outside gene matches: 17. The CDR3 is 18 residues long. Germline V gives CDR1 SGHKS, CDR2 YYEKEE (reference sequence). DNA for the CDR3: TGTGCCAGCAGCTTGGGTGCTTTGATGGCGGGAGAGCTTAATACGCAGTATTTT. Encoded protein: CASSLGALMAGELNTQYF.

This clonotype was seen only a few times. The chain carries TRBV6-5 and TRBJ2-3; 10 bases fit TRBD2. With V trimmed by 0 bases and J by 5 bases, 8 bases remained unmatched. CDR3 length: 17 residues. Per the germline V gene, CDR1 is MNHEY and CDR2 is SVGAGI. CDR3 in DNA: TGTGCCAGCAGTTACTCGAGGCCTAGCGGGAGCGGAGATACGCAGTATTTT. This codes for CASSYSRPSGSGDTQYF.

The rearrangement links TRBV12-5 to TRBJ2-7; D unclear. The germline CDR1 and CDR2 sequences are LGHNT and FRNRAP. Trimming removed 0 bases from V and 6 bases from J, with 12 bases in between. This CDR3 region has 14 residues. CDR3 amino acids: CASGLVTLPLEQYF. CDR3 coding DNA: TGTGCTAGTGGTTTGGTGACCTTGCCCCTCGAGCAGTACTTC.

V and J are TRBV29-1 and TRBJ1-2; TRBD1 matches at 11 bases. Germline loops: CDR1 SQVTM, CDR2 ANQGSEA. Trimming took 0 bases from V and 7 from J; bases not matched to a gene: 7. This CDR3 comprises 15 residues. The CDR3 coding sequence is TGCAGCGTTGAAGACTACGGGACAGGGGGTAGTGGCTACACCTTC. Residues: CSVEDYGTGGSGYTF. The variable domain in full, completed from reference TRBV29-1 and TRBJ1-2, reads SAVISQKPSRDICQRGTSLTIQCQVDSQVTMMFWYRQQPGQSLTLIATANQGSEATYESGFVIDKFPISRPNLTFSTLTVSNMSPEDSSIYLCSVEDYGTGGSGYTFGSGTRLTVV.